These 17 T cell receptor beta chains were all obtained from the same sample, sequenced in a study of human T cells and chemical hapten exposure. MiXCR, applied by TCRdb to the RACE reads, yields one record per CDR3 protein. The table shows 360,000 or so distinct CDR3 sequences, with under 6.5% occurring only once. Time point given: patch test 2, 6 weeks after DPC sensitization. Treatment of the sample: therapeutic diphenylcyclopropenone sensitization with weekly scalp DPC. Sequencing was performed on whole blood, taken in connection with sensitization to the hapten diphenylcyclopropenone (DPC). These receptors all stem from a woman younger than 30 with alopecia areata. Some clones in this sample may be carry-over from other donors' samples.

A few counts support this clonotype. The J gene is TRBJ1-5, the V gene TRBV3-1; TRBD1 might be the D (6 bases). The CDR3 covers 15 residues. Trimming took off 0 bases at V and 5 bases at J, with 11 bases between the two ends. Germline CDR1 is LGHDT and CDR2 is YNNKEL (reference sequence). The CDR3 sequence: CASSQDHRDYQPQHF. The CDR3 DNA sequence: TGTGCCAGCAGCCAAGATCACAGGGATTATCAGCCCCAGCATTTT.

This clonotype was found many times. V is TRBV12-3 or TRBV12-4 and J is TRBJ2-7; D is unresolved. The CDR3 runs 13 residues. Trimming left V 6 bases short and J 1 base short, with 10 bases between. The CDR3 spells CASSRTGSYEQYF. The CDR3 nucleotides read TGTGCCAGCAGCCGGACCGGGTCCTACGAGCAGTACTTC.

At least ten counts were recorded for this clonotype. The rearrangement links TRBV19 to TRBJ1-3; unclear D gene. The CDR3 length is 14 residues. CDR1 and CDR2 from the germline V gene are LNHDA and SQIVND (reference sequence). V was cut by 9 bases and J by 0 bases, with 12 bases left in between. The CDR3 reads CASRLLSSGNTIYF. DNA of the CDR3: TGTGCCAGCAGACTTCTGAGCTCTGGAAACACCATATATTTT.

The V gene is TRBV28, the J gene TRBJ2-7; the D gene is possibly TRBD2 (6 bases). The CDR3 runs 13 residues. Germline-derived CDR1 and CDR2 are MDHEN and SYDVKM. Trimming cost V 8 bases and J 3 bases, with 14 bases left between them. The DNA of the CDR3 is TGTGCCAGCTATGGATCGGGGGTCTACGAGCAGTACTTC. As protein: CASYGSGVYEQYF.

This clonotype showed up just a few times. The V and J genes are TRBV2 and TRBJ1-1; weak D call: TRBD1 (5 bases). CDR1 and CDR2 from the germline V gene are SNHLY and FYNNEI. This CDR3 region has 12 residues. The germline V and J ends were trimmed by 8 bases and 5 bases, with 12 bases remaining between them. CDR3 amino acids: CASDGAGTEAFF. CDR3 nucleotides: TGTGCCAGCGATGGGGCGGGGACTGAAGCTTTCTTT.

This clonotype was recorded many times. The CDR3 DNA reads TGTGCCAGCAGCGAGCGGGGGTATACGCAGTATTTT. Amino acids: CASSERGYTQYF. The gene calls are TRBV7-2 and TRBJ2-3, with 8 positions matching TRBD2. CDR1 is SGHTA and CDR2 is FQGNSA in the germline V gene. The CDR3 length is 12 residues. Trimming cost V 5 bases and J 7 bases; bases outside gene matches: 2.

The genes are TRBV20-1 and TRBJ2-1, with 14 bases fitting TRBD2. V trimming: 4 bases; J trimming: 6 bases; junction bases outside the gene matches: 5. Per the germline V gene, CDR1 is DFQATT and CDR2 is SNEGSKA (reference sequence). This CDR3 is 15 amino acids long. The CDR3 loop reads CSATRLAGGPNEQFF. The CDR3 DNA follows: TGCAGTGCTACCAGACTAGCGGGGGGGCCCAATGAGCAGTTCTTC.

This chain's CDR3 is CASSLEIPGHTEAFF. Written as DNA, the CDR3 is TGCGCCAGCAGCCTAGAGATACCAGGGCACACTGAAGCTTTCTTT. This chain links TRBV5-1 with TRBJ1-1; D is perhaps TRBD1 (5 bases). The CDR3 covers 15 residues. CDR1 and CDR2 (germline): SGHRS, YFSETQ. Trimming stripped 4 bases from V and 3 bases from J, with 16 bases between.

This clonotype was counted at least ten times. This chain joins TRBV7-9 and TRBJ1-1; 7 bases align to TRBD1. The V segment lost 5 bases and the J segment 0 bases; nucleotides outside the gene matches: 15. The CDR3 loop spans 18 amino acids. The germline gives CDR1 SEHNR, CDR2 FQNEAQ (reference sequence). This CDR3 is CASSPRGLGTEMNTEAFF. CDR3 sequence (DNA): TGTGCCAGCAGCCCCCGAGGTTTAGGGACAGAAATGAACACTGAAGCTTTCTTT.

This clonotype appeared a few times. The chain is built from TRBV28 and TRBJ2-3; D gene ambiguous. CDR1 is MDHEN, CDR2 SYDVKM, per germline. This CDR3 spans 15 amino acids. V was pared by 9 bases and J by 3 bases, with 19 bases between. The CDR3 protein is CASVSHAYRTDTQYF. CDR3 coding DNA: TGTGCCAGTGTCTCGCACGCGTATCGGACAGATACGCAGTATTTT.

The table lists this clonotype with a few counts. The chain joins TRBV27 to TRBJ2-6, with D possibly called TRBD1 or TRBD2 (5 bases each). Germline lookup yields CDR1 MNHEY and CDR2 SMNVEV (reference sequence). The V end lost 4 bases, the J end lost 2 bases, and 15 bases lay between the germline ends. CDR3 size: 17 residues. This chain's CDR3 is CASSSLNQGPGANVLTF. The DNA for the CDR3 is TGTGCCAGCAGTTCGCTAAATCAGGGACCTGGGGCCAACGTCCTGACTTTC.

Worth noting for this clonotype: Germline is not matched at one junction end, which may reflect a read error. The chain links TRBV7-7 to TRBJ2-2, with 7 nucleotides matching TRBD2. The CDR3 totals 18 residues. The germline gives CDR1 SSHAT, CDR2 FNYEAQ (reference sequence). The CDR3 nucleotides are TGTGCTAGCAGCTTATCCCCGGTGTCTAGCGGAAACACCGGGGAGCTGTTTTTT. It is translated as CASSLSPVSSGNTGELFF.

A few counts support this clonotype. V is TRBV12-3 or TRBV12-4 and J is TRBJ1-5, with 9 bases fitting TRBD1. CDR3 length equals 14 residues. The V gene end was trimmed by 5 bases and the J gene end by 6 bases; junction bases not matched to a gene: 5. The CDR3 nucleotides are TGTGCCAGCAGTCCGGGACAGGGAAGTCAGCCCCAGCATTTT. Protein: CASSPGQGSQPQHF.

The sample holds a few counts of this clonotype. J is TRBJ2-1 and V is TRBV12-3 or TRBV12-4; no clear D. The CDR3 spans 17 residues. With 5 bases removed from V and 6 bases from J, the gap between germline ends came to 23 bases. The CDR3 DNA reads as TGTGCCAGCAGTCCCCCTCGAGGTGGCTTAGTGGGCAATGAGCAGTTCTTC. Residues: CASSPPRGGLVGNEQFF.

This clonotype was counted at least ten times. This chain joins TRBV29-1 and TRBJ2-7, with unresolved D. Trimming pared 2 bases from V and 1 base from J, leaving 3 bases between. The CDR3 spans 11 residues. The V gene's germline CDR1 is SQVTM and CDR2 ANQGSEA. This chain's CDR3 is CSVETSYEQYF. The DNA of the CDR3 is TGCAGCGTTGAAACATCCTACGAGCAGTACTTC.

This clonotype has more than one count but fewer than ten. The CDR3 DNA is TGCGCCAGCGGGCCGGGACGGAGCCTCTCTGGGGCCAACGTCCTGACTTTC. Amino acids: CASGPGRSLSGANVLTF. This chain uses TRBV5-1 with TRBJ2-6; D tentatively fits TRBD1 or TRBD2 (5 bases each). Germline V gene data show CDR1 as SGHRS and CDR2 as YFSETQ. This CDR3 spans 17 amino acids. Trimming removed 7 bases at V and 0 bases at J, with 17 bases between.

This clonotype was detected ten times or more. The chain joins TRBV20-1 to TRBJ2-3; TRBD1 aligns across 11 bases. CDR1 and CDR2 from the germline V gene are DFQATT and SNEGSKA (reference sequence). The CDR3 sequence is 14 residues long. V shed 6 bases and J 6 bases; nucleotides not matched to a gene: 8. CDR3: CSAPVDRGRDTQYF. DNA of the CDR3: TGCAGTGCGCCCGTGGACAGGGGGCGGGATACGCAGTATTTT.